This entry features one TCR beta chain sequence. Its specificity is unknown. Trimming removed 6 bases at V and 1 base at J, with 21 bases between. CDR3 length: 16 amino acids. The germline CDR1 and CDR2 sequences are SQVTM and ANQGSEA. PCR amplification relied on 60 Vbeta primers (plus 13 Jbeta primers). Study processing details: In a later analysis, 75 million to 95 million unique TCR beta chains included roughly 11 million shared by two or more donors. Using immunoSEQ multiplex PCR, the repertoire was profiled, and TCRdb retains in-frame clones only, with some absent. The V and J calls and the clone size are those of that table, but D and trimming were determined from the DNA. The data contain about 180,000 clones, about 81% of them seen just once; the ten biggest clones take up 2% to 2.5%. This record comes from a study of cytomegalovirus exposure and HLA in healthy donors. Study-level findings and limits: Many donors carried some public TCRs, although rarity characterized most TCR sequences. Other equally common chains were less clonally expanded than HLA-associated TCR beta chains, a later analysis showed. In a later analysis, more than 15,000 TCR beta sequences were associated with HLA alleles at 0.05 false discovery rate.

Sequencing was carried out using PBMCs. The TCR sequence derives from a woman aged 30 to 39 in good health and CMV-seronegative. The rearrangement uses TRBV29-1 and TRBJ1-1, with D possibly being TRBD1 (5 bases). CDR3 sequence reads: CSVPRVAFGKNTEAFF. DNA of the CDR3: TGCAGCGTCCCCAGGGTAGCCTTTGGGAAGAACACTGAAGCTTTCTTT.